These T cell receptor beta chains were read from a single sample in a study of OX40 agonist ivuxolimab in advanced cancers. Here immunoSEQ multiplex PCR was the method, and the copy in TCRdb shows in-frame clones only, minus some. The data hold about 80,000 clones, with just over 90% observed a single time. Here the sequenced sample was CD4+ or CD8+ T cells sorted from blood, taken in a trial of the OX40 agonist ivuxolimab. These receptors came from an adult with an advanced solid tumor such as melanoma, head and neck, liver or kidney cancer. The CDR3 runs from the conserved cysteine through the conserved F or W. The D gene is left open where the match is weak. Rows give clone size only sometimes, using once, few, many, or a class for an expanded clone.

j_gene | len | d_gene | v_gene | abundance | CDR3aa | CDR3nt
TRBJ2-1 | 11 | . | TRBV7-9 | . | CASSATSEQFF | TGTGCCAGCAGCGCGACTAGTGAGCAGTTCTTC
TRBJ2-7 | 12 | TRBD1 | TRBV6-5 | . | CATGQGSYEQYF | TGTGCCACCGGACAGGGGAGCTACGAGCAGTACTTC
TRBJ2-5 | 18 | . | TRBV7-2 | . | CASSLRPPGRGDRETQYF | TGTGCCAGCAGCTTGCGACCTCCGGGCAGGGGGGATCGAGAGACCCAGTACTTC
TRBJ2-7 | 14 | TRBD2 | TRBV6-6 | . | CASSPTSGMHKQYF | TGTGCCAGCAGCCCTACTAGCGGGATGCACAAGCAGTACTTC
TRBJ2-3 | 15 | . | TRBV5-1 | . | CASSPVGGNTDTQYF | TGCGCCAGCAGCCCGGTAGGTGGGAACACAGATACGCAGTATTTT
TRBJ2-4 | 15 | TRBD1 | TRBV6-5 | . | CASSAPGQGKNIQYF | TGTGCCAGCAGTGCCCCGGGACAGGGAAAAAACATTCAGTACTTC
TRBJ2-3 | 15 | . | TRBV18 | . | CASSPRNPSTDTQYF | TGTGCCAGCTCACCACGCAACCCTAGCACAGATACGCAGTATTTT
TRBJ1-4 | 14 | TRBD1 | TRBV6-6 | once | CASKLGQGNEKLFF | TGTGCCAGCAAACTCGGACAGGGGAACGAAAAACTGTTTTTT
TRBJ1-1 | 16 | . | TRBV6-5 | . | CASSYSGRGRDTEAFF | TGTGCCAGCAGTTACTCGGGCCGGGGTAGGGACACTGAAGCTTTCTTT
TRBJ1-2 | 15 | . | TRBV5-1 | . | CASSLATGRNYGYTF | TGCGCCAGCAGCTTGGCCACGGGGCGGAACTATGGCTACACCTTC
TRBJ2-1 | 15 | TRBD2 | TRBV10-3 | . | CAIRGTSGRLDEQFF | TGTGCCATCAGGGGGACTAGCGGGAGGTTGGATGAGCAGTTCTTC
TRBJ1-1 | 13 | . | TRBV6-5 | once | CASSYPGGTEAFF | TGTGCCAGCAGTTATCCAGGAGGCACTGAAGCTTTCTTT
TRBJ1-4 | 13 | TRBD1 | TRBV19 | . | CASSGTGLEKLFF | TGTGCCAGCTCCGGGACAGGGTTAGAAAAACTGTTTTTT
TRBJ1-3 | 13 | . | TRBV19 | . | CATGGIAGNTIYF | TGTGCCACCGGAGGGATTGCTGGAAACACCATATATTTT
TRBJ1-6 | 15 | . | TRBV4-3 | once | CASSQALLGDSPLHF | TGCGCCAGCAGCCAAGCGCTGTTAGGGGATTCACCCCTCCACTTT
TRBJ2-2 | 15 | . | TRBV10-3 | once | CAISERGLGTGELFF | TGTGCCATCAGTGAGAGAGGGTTAGGCACCGGGGAGCTGTTTTTT
TRBJ2-2 | 15 | . | TRBV10-2 | . | CASSVAEVNTGELFF | TGCGCCAGCAGTGTAGCGGAAGTTAACACCGGGGAGCTGTTTTTT
TRBJ2-7 | 13 | TRBD1 | TRBV15 | once | CATSQGASYEQYF | TGTGCCACCAGCCAGGGGGCCTCCTACGAGCAGTACTTC
TRBJ2-7 | 14 | TRBD2 | TRBV14 | . | CASSRLARLYEQYF | TGTGCCAGCAGCCGACTAGCGCGTCTCTACGAGCAGTACTTC
TRBJ2-1 | 13 | TRBD1 | TRBV6-4 | . | CASSDSGQDEQFF | TGTGCCAGCAGTGACTCAGGACAGGATGAGCAGTTCTTC
TRBJ2-6 | 15 | . | TRBV5-1 | . | CASSLADSGANVLTF | TGCGCCAGCAGCTTGGCGGACTCTGGGGCCAACGTCCTGACTTTC
TRBJ2-1 | 17 | TRBD2 | TRBV19 | . | CASRRNMGGRASNEQFF | TGTGCCAGTAGGAGGAATATGGGCGGGAGGGCCTCTAATGAGCAGTTCTTC
TRBJ2-7 | 14 | . | TRBV5-1 | . | CASRLTGRGYEQYF | TGCGCCAGCAGACTGACAGGGAGGGGCTACGAGCAGTACTTC
TRBJ2-2 | 16 | TRBD2 | TRBV19 | . | CASSSPAGANTGELFF | TGTGCCAGTAGTTCCCCGGCGGGAGCGAACACCGGGGAGCTGTTTTTT
TRBJ1-5 | 12 | . | TRBV11-3 | . | CASSQGGQPQHF | TGTGCCAGCAGCCAAGGGGGGCAGCCCCAGCATTTT
TRBJ2-1 | 13 | . | TRBV4-3 | . | CASSQERANEQFF | TGCGCCAGCAGCCAAGAAAGGGCCAATGAGCAGTTCTTC
TRBJ2-3 | 17 | TRBD2 | TRBV5-1 | once | CASSLAYTSVSEDTQYF | TGCGCCAGCAGCTTGGCCTACACTAGCGTCAGCGAGGATACGCAGTATTTT
TRBJ2-7 | 15 | . | TRBV11-2 | . | CASSLDARGAYEQYF | TGTGCCAGCAGCTTAGATGCCAGGGGGGCCTACGAGCAGTACTTC
TRBJ2-2 | 17 | TRBD2 | TRBV7-9 | . | CASSLAPGLAGPGELFF | TGTGCCAGCAGCTTAGCGCCCGGACTAGCGGGACCCGGGGAGCTGTTTTTT
TRBJ1-2 | 16 | . | TRBV6-6 | . | CASTPRGLGAGYGYTF | TGTGCCAGCACCCCCCGGGGTCTGGGGGCGGGCTATGGCTACACCTTC
TRBJ2-7 | 13 | . | TRBV7-8 | . | CASSYRVLYEQYF | TGTGCCAGCAGCTACAGGGTCCTCTACGAGCAGTACTTC
TRBJ2-1 | 15 | TRBD2 | TRBV5-1 | . | CASSVLAGVPNEQFF | TGCGCCAGCAGCGTACTAGCGGGAGTTCCCAATGAGCAGTTCTTC
TRBJ2-1 | 14 | TRBD2 | TRBV2 | . | CASSSGRVRNEQFF | TGTGCCAGCAGTAGCGGGAGAGTCCGCAATGAGCAGTTCTTC
TRBJ2-3 | 14 | . | TRBV7-3 | once | CASSFTANTDTQYF | TGTGCCAGCAGCTTTACGGCTAACACAGATACGCAGTATTTT
TRBJ2-7 | 12 | TRBD1 | TRBV6-5 | . | CASSPTGYEQYF | TGTGCCAGCAGTCCGACAGGGTACGAGCAGTACTTC
TRBJ2-7 | 15 | . | TRBV5-1 | . | CASSLERGHAYEQYF | TGCGCCAGCAGCTTAGAGCGGGGACACGCCTACGAGCAGTACTTC
TRBJ2-1 | 14 | TRBD2 | TRBV5-1 | . | CASSFSGRSNEQFF | TGCGCCAGCAGCTTTAGCGGGAGATCCAATGAGCAGTTCTTC
TRBJ2-3 | 12 | . | TRBV19 | . | CASSDRVNTQYF | TGTGCCAGTAGTGACCGGGTGAATACGCAGTATTTT
TRBJ2-7 | 13 | . | TRBV18 | . | CASSPQGAYEQYF | TGTGCCAGCTCACCGCAGGGTGCCTACGAGCAGTACTTC